This T cell receptor (beta chain) was obtained from a study of T cell responses to AZD1222 COVID-19 vaccine. Measured with immunoSEQ multiplex PCR; TCRdb has only the in-frame clones, and not every one. The sample includes 97,000 or so clones, 85% to 90% seen only once; the top ten take around 3%. The germline CDR1 and CDR2 sequences are ENHRY and SYGVKD. V shed 2 bases, J shed 9 bases, and the junction held 11 bases outside the gene matches. This CDR3 spans 15 amino acids. Study-wide results and limits: At study baseline, merely six AZD1222 recipients were seropositive. Regions 160-218 and 743-854 dominated among vaccine-associated CD4 TCRs spanning spike. Donors were mostly white British, more females; clonal diversity possibly underestimated.

With regard to this clone: Antigen unknown.

The chain employs TRBV10-3 and TRBJ1-1, with 8 bases matching TRBD1. Specimen: peripheral blood, collected on day 0 of AZD1222 vaccination. This clonotype was obtained from an adult in good health. The CDR3 loop reads CAISEPQGQGRKAFF. Here the CDR3 DNA reads TGTGCCATCAGTGAGCCGCAAGGACAGGGTAGGAAAGCTTTCTTT.